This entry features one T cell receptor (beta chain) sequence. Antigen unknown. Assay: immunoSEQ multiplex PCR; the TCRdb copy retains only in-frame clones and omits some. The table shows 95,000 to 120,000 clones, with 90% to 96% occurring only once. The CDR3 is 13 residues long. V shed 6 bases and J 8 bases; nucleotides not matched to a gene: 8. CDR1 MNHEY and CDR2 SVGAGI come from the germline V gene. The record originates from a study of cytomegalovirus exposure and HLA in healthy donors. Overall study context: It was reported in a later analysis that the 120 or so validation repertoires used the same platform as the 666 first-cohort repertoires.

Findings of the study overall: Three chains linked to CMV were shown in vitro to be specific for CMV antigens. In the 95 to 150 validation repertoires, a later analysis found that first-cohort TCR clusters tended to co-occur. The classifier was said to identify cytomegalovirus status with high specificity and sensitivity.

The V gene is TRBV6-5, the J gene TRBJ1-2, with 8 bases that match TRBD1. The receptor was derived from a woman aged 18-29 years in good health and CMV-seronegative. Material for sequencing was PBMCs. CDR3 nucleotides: TGTGCCAGCAGGCAGGGGGCGCACGTAGGCTACACCTTC. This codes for CASRQGAHVGYTF.